This paragraph covers one T cell receptor (beta chain) sequence. These data belong to a study of T-cell reconstitution after alpha-beta-depleted transplantation in children. Unique molecular identifiers were incorporated into the prepared TCRbeta library. TCRdb fed the PCR reads into MiXCR, producing one record per CDR3 protein. The sample comprises 490,000 or so distinct CDR3 sequences, approximately 12% of which are singletons, and approximately 5.4% rests with the top ten. V lost 0 bases and J lost 3, with 13 bases in between. Germline values: CDR1 SGDLS, CDR2 YYNGEE. The CDR3 is 15 residues long. The sample consisted of PBMCs from the stem cell graft donor, taken from the stem cell graft. The clonotype comes from a human donor who donated a stem cell graft to a child with combined immunodeficiency. The J gene is TRBJ2-7, the V gene TRBV9, with D hard to call. The CDR3 sequence: CASSVEDGSGYEQYF. Written as DNA, the CDR3 is TGTGCCAGCAGCGTAGAAGACGGCTCCGGCTACGAGCAGTACTTC.